The 3 T cell receptor beta chains given below trace back to one sample, sequenced in a study of T cell responses to AZD1222 COVID-19 vaccine. TCRdb's table, derived via immunoSEQ multiplex PCR, lists solely in-frame clones and lacks some. The table shows about 140,000 clones, with 92% occurring only once. This specimen consisted of peripheral blood, obtained on day 0 of AZD1222 vaccination. Every receptor here comes from an adult in good health.

The chain combines TRBV6-2 or TRBV6-3 with TRBJ2-4; 7 bases map to TRBD1. Germline CDR1 is MNHEY and CDR2 is SVGEGT. With V trimmed by 6 bases and J by 8 bases, 13 bases remained unmatched. This CDR3 region has 15 residues. DNA of the CDR3: TGTGCCAGCAGCGGGACCGGGACAGTGGGTCACATTCAGTACTTC. It yields the protein CASSGTGTVGHIQYF.

The V gene is TRBV7-9, the J gene TRBJ1-3; D ambiguous. In germline, CDR1 is SEHNR, CDR2 FQNEAQ (reference sequence). V shed 1 base and J shed 1 base, with 8 bases lying between them. The CDR3 consists of 15 residues. The CDR3 coding sequence is TGTGCCAGCAGCTTAGAGCCGGCTTCTGGAAACACCATATATTTT. It codes for CASSLEPASGNTIYF. The full variable domain, its missing parts supplied by reference TRBV7-9 and TRBJ1-3, is DTGVSQNPRHKITKRGQNVTFRCDPISEHNRLYWYRQTLGQGPEFLTYFQNEAQLEKSRLLSDRFSAERPKGSFSTLEIQRTEQGDSAMYLCASSLEPASGNTIYFGEGSWLTVV.

In its sample, this clone was seen once. This sequence joins TRBV5-4 and TRBJ1-1, with a possible D match to TRBD1 (6 bases). Germline V gene lookup returns CDR1 SGHNT and CDR2 YYREEE (reference sequence). The CDR3 covers 14 residues. The ends were cut back, 4 bases at V and 10 bases at J, with 20 bases in the middle. The CDR3 is CASSMRGWGPAAFF. CDR3 in DNA: TGTGCCAGCAGCATGAGGGGTTGGGGGCCAGCAGCTTTCTTT. Drawing the rest from reference TRBV5-4 and TRBJ1-1, the complete variable domain is ETGVTQSPTHLIKTRGQQVTLRCSSQSGHNTVSWYQQALGQGPQFIFQYYREEENGRGNFPPRFSGLQFPNYSSELNVNALELDDSALYLCASSMRGWGPAAFFGQGTRLTVV.